What follows describes a single T cell receptor (beta chain). This clonotype was seen more than once but under ten times. Its antigen remains undetermined. No quality values exist for individual bases; no much larger clone is one base distant. CDR1 DFQATT and CDR2 SNEGSKA were looked up in the germline V gene (reference sequence). CDR3 length: 14 amino acids, cysteine to phenylalanine. The kept DNA is CDR3 alone, 42 bases in frame from the first base. A distance of 14 bases separates the germline ends of V and J, which lose 0 bases and 5 bases respectively. This specimen comes from a study of T-cell reconstitution after alpha-beta-depleted transplantation in children (dated by TCRdb to about 2016). Regarding the study in general: Using TCR repertoire profiling, the study quantitatively followed how T-cell immune reconstitution unfolded in children after TCRalphabeta/CD19-depleted allogeneic hematopoietic cell transplantation.

Libraries were prepared through PCR. The data were produced on an Illumina HiSeq 2500. Molecular barcoding was employed in the preparation of TCR libraries, with unique molecular identifiers being used to normalize TCRbeta repertoire quantification. Using fastp at Q25 and MiXCR, TCRdb reprocessed the public reads and kept productive beta chains. Each CDR3 protein appears once, grouped with its most common genes and DNA. The sample data list about 640,000 distinct CDR3 sequences, and roughly 13% of these were observed just once. The ten largest make up around 2.2% of the sample. The treatment or condition label of this sample denotes: allogeneic hematopoietic cell transplantation with graft depleted of TCRalphabeta T cells and CD19 B cells. The transplant recipients were children given TCRalphabeta/CD19-depleted allogeneic hematopoietic cell grafts. Results and caveats for the whole study, not just this receptor: Hyperexpanded clone frequencies declined over subsequent months; after one year, T-cell counts and TCRbeta diversity were mostly attributed to newly produced T cells. About two months after transplant, the apparently early recovery of alphabetaT-cell counts reportedly depended on just several hundred clones that had expanded rapidly and came from non-depleted graft cells. In some patients, high TCRbeta diversity at day 60 was attributed to recipient T cells and intrathymic progenitors that had survived conditioning.

The chain is made from TRBV20-1 and TRBJ2-7, with no confident D gene call. The source of this sequence is a male patient between 10 and 17 years old who had a stem cell transplant for acute myeloid leukemia, so the T cells may come from the graft donor. Sequencing was performed on PBMCs, mostly from graft donor cells, taken 360 days after TCRalphabeta/CD19-depleted stem cell transplant. Read as DNA, the sequence is TGCAGTGCTAGAGATCTTGATGGGTTCCACGAGCAGTACTTC. This translates into CSARDLDGFHEQYF.